These 32 T cell receptor beta chains were all obtained from the same sample, sequenced in a study of blood T cells in healthy people across ages. Combining a sample-barcoded 5' primer with a J-beta primer mix, a second PCR ran for roughly 7 to 11 cycles. One entry per CDR3 protein, called by TCRdb with MiXCR from the 5' RACE reads. The sample contains around 800,000 distinct CDR3 sequences, under 30% of which appear only once. These data also featured in a second study, about T cells of mothers and their children.

The specimen sequenced was blood. Receptors were obtained from a boy aged 5-17 years in good health.

A few counts support this clonotype. The chain carries TRBV19 and TRBJ2-1; no clear D. Trimming cost V 0 bases and J 4 bases, with 7 bases left between them. Per the germline V gene, CDR1 is LNHDA and CDR2 is SQIVND (reference sequence). The CDR3 has 14 amino acids. DNA for the CDR3: TGTGCCAGTAGTATAGATCAACGATACAATGAGCAGTTCTTC. Its translation: CASSIDQRYNEQFF. Full variable domain (remainder filled in from reference TRBV19 and TRBJ2-1): DGGITQSPKYLFRKEGQNVTLSCEQNLNHDAMYWYRQDPGQGLRLIYYSQIVNDFQKGDIAEGYSVSREKKESFPLTVTSAQKNPTAFYLCASSIDQRYNEQFFGPGTRLTVL.

This clonotype appeared a few times. The rearrangement links TRBV7-9 to TRBJ2-7, with 8 bases lining up with TRBD2. This CDR3 is built from 16 residues. The trim removed 5 bases at V and 2 bases at J, leaving 11 bases unmatched. CDR1 is SEHNR and CDR2 is FQNEAQ in the germline V gene (reference sequence). The CDR3 spells CASSRSPAGATYEQYF. The CDR3 nucleotides are TGTGCCAGCAGCCGCTCGCCAGCGGGGGCCACCTACGAGCAGTACTTC.

This clonotype appeared a few times. The chain recombines TRBV6-1 with TRBJ1-5; D perhaps matches TRBD1 (6 bases). CDR3 length equals 16 residues. Trimming left V 5 bases short and J 4 bases short, with 18 bases between. The germline CDR1 and CDR2 sequences are MNHNS and SASEGT. The CDR3 region is CASSRRPGVINQPQHF. The CDR3 DNA is TGTGCCAGCAGTCGAAGGCCAGGGGTCATTAATCAGCCCCAGCATTTT.

This clonotype was found a few times. This chain connects TRBV10-3 to TRBJ1-2, with TRBD1 as a possible D gene (5 bases). The CDR3 is 14 residues long. Trimming removed 2 bases from V and 4 bases from J, with 11 bases in between. Germline values: CDR1 ENHRY, CDR2 SYGVKD. CDR3 loop: CAISEGDVVYGYTF. The CDR3 bases are TGTGCCATCAGTGAGGGGGACGTTGTCTATGGCTACACCTTC.

This clonotype showed up just a few times. A junction boundary mismatches the germline segment, possibly from a read error. The chain links TRBV5-6 to TRBJ1-2, with D possibly TRBD1 on 6 matching bases. Germline loops: CDR1 SGHDT, CDR2 YYEEEE. This CDR3 has 13 amino acids. In nucleotides, the CDR3 is TGTGTCAGCAGCTTGGGGGCCGGAGATGGCTACACCTTC. Amino acid sequence: CVSSLGAGDGYTF.

The chain carries TRBV7-9 and TRBJ1-2; D remains unclear. The germline CDR1 and CDR2 sequences are SEHNR and FQNEAQ (reference sequence). The CDR3 spans 13 residues. V was pared by 9 bases and J by 4 bases, with 15 bases between. CDR3 in amino acids: CASYKGYGYGYTF. The CDR3 DNA reads TGTGCCAGTTATAAGGGATACGGCTATGGCTACACCTTC. Filled out from reference TRBV7-9 and TRBJ1-2, the complete variable domain reads DTGVSQNPRHKITKRGQNVTFRCDPISEHNRLYWYRQTLGQGPEFLTYFQNEAQLEKSRLLSDRFSAERPKGSFSTLEIQRTEQGDSAMYLCASYKGYGYGYTFGSGTRLTVV.

This clonotype appeared a few times. The gene calls are TRBV7-9 and TRBJ2-5; unclear D gene. The J call could be wrong; TRBJ2-7 is a better fit for the DNA end. CDR1 SEHNR and CDR2 FQNEAQ come from the germline V gene (reference sequence). This CDR3 spans 14 amino acids. The CDR3 protein is CASSPSAAIYEQYF. Here the CDR3 DNA reads TGTGCCAGCAGCCCGTCCGCAGCTATCTACGAGCAGTACTTC.

The V gene is TRBV29-1, the J gene TRBJ1-1, with D unresolved. V was clipped by 4 bases and J by 3 bases, with 3 bases between them. Germline V gives CDR1 SQVTM, CDR2 ANQGSEA. The CDR3 extends over 10 amino acids. The DNA of the CDR3 is TGCAGCGTTGCGGACACTGAAGCTTTCTTT. This encodes CSVADTEAFF.

This clonotype showed up just a few times. The chain carries TRBV29-1 and TRBJ1-4; D is undetermined. CDR1 is SQVTM, CDR2 ANQGSEA, per germline. Trimming took 6 bases from V and 2 from J, leaving 4 bases between them. This CDR3 contains 11 residues. CDR3 sequence: CSVSTNEKLFF. In DNA form, the CDR3 reads TGCAGCGTGTCGACTAATGAAAAACTGTTTTTT.

This chain connects TRBV5-1 to TRBJ1-4; the match to TRBD1 covers 7 bases. This CDR3 has 16 amino acids. The trim removed 0 bases at V and 5 bases at J, leaving 7 bases unmatched. CDR1 and CDR2 from the germline V gene are SGHRS and YFSETQ. The CDR3 DNA sequence: TGCGCCAGCAGCTTGGCTACGGGACAGATAAATGAAAAACTGTTTTTT. Translated: CASSLATGQINEKLFF.

This clonotype showed up just a few times. The chain carries TRBV6-5 and TRBJ2-7; perhaps D is TRBD1 or TRBD2 (5 bases each). The V and J ends lost 2 bases and 6 bases respectively, with 8 bases between them. Germline-derived CDR1 and CDR2 are MNHEY and SVGAGI. The CDR3 runs 12 residues. CDR3 DNA: TGTGCCAGCAGTTACGGGGGTGGCGAGCAGTACTTC. It is translated as CASSYGGGEQYF.

This rearrangement joins TRBV27 to TRBJ2-5, with D perhaps matching TRBD1 or TRBD2 (5 bases each). The CDR3 totals 16 residues. CDR1 and CDR2 (germline): MNHEY, SMNVEV (reference sequence). Between the trimmed V and J ends, which lost 5 bases and 1 base, there was a span of 17 bases. The CDR3 DNA is TGTGCCAGCAGTCCAACGTATTGGGGGTCCCAAGAGACCCAGTACTTC. As protein: CASSPTYWGSQETQYF.

V gene TRBV10-3 combines with J gene TRBJ2-3, with D perhaps matching TRBD1 or TRBD2 (5 bases each). The CDR3 has 12 residues. CDR1 and CDR2 from the germline V gene are ENHRY and SYGVKD. V lost 11 bases and J 0 bases, leaving 9 bases between the germline ends. In DNA form, the CDR3 reads TGTGCCGCCGGGGCTAGCACAGATACGCAGTATTTT. The encoded protein is CAAGASTDTQYF.

V and J are TRBV5-1 and TRBJ2-3, with 7 positions matching TRBD2. V lost 0 bases to trimming and J lost 5 bases; unmatched junction nucleotides: 12. Germline V gene data show CDR1 as SGHRS and CDR2 as YFSETQ. The CDR3 sequence is 17 residues long. The CDR3 DNA follows: TGCGCCAGCAGCTTGGCCGGCGAGCGGGGTGTGGGAGATACGCAGTATTTT. Translation: CASSLAGERGVGDTQYF.

The genes are TRBV7-9 and TRBJ2-7; no firm D call. Germline V CDR1 and CDR2: SEHNR, FQNEAQ (reference sequence). V was clipped by 5 bases and J by 4 bases, with 9 bases between them. The CDR3 contains 12 residues. CDR3 residues: CASSRTFYEQYF. CDR3 bases: TGTGCCAGCAGCCGAACCTTTTACGAGCAGTACTTC.

This clonotype was detected a few times. V is TRBV9 and J is TRBJ2-3; 7 nucleotides align to TRBD1. The V segment lost 3 bases and the J segment 2 bases; nucleotides outside the gene matches: 9. Germline CDR1 SGDLS, CDR2 YYNGEE. The CDR3 has 16 amino acids. CDR3 amino acids: CASSGGSGQNTDTQYF. The DNA of the CDR3 is TGTGCCAGCAGCGGCGGCTCGGGACAGAACACAGATACGCAGTATTTT.

In this sample, this clonotype turned up a few times. The chain combines TRBV9 with TRBJ2-1; 10 nucleotides align to TRBD2. The CDR3 is 17 residues long. With 4 bases clipped from V and 2 bases from J, the junction kept 9 bases outside the gene matches. Germline CDR1 reads SGDLS; CDR2 reads YYNGEE. In nucleotides, the CDR3 is TGTGCCAGCAGCCTTAGGACCGGGACTAGCGCCTACAATGAGCAGTTCTTC. Its translation: CASSLRTGTSAYNEQFF. Using reference TRBV9 and TRBJ2-1 for the parts outside the CDR3, the full variable domain is DSGVTQTPKHLITATGQRVTLRCSPRSGDLSVYWYQQSLDQGLQFLIQYYNGEERAKGNILERFSAQQFPDLHSELNLSSLELGDSALYFCASSLRTGTSAYNEQFFGPGTRLTVL.

This chain links TRBV5-1 with TRBJ2-3; D unclear. The CDR3 covers 15 residues. CDR1 and CDR2 (germline): SGHRS, YFSETQ. The germline V and J ends were trimmed by 1 base and 0 bases, with 9 bases remaining between them. CDR3 protein: CASSLFGQSTDTQYF. DNA of the CDR3: TGCGCCAGCAGCTTGTTCGGGCAGAGCACAGATACGCAGTATTTT.

For the CDR3, the DNA is TGTGCCAGCAGTCGGGGGGCCAGGGGTAAAAACATTCAGTACTTC. Its protein is CASSRGARGKNIQYF. V gene TRBV6-5 combines with J gene TRBJ2-4, with D perhaps matching TRBD2 (7 bases). The germline V and J ends were trimmed by 5 bases and 4 bases, with 15 bases remaining between them. The CDR3 sequence is 15 residues long. Germline V CDR1 and CDR2: MNHEY, SVGAGI.

The chain joins TRBV2 to TRBJ2-3; 10 bases agree with TRBD1. After removal of 4 bases from V and 5 bases from J, the junction contained 3 bases not matched to a gene. Germline V gives CDR1 SNHLY, CDR2 FYNNEI. The CDR3 sequence is 14 residues long. CDR3 bases: TGTGCCAGCAGTGGACAGGGGGCTGGAGATACGCAGTATTTT. Encoded protein: CASSGQGAGDTQYF.

This clonotype was seen ten or more times. This chain uses TRBV6-5 with TRBJ2-7; D possibly corresponds to TRBD1 (6 bases). Germline lookup yields CDR1 MNHEY and CDR2 SVGAGI. Trimming shortened V by 2 bases and J by 2 bases, and 7 bases separated the two germline ends. This CDR3 comprises 13 residues. DNA for the CDR3: TGTGCCAGCAGTTACGGGGGCCCCTACGAGCAGTACTTC. Protein product: CASSYGGPYEQYF.

The V gene is TRBV18, the J gene TRBJ1-4; D remains unclear. V shed 0 bases and J shed 8 bases, with 10 bases lying between them. From germline, CDR1 is KGHSH and CDR2 LQKENI. This CDR3 is built from 14 residues. The CDR3 region has the DNA TGTGCCAGCTCACCACCGTCCTTTGGAGAAAAACTGTTTTTT. This encodes CASSPPSFGEKLFF.

This clonotype was seen more than once but under ten times. The J gene is TRBJ2-7, the V gene TRBV2, with unresolved D. Per the germline V gene, CDR1 is SNHLY and CDR2 is FYNNEI. CDR3 length: 11 amino acids. V was cut by 4 bases and J by 2 bases, with 3 bases left in between. The CDR3 coding sequence is TGTGCCAGCAGTGCGCCCTACGAGCAGTACTTC. Amino acids: CASSAPYEQYF.

This rearrangement joins TRBV29-1 to TRBJ2-1; TRBD2 matches at 8 bases. The CDR3 spans 15 residues. CDR1 and CDR2 from the germline V gene are SQVTM and ANQGSEA. The J segment lost 0 bases and the V segment lost 5 bases, leaving 6 bases of the junction unmatched. The CDR3 coding sequence is TGCAGCGTTCAGTCGGGGGGGAGCTCCTACAATGAGCAGTTCTTC. It codes for CSVQSGGSSYNEQFF.

This clonotype was detected many times. The chain couples TRBV6-2 or TRBV6-3 to TRBJ2-5, with TRBD1 matching 7 bases. Per the germline V gene, CDR1 is MNHEY and CDR2 is SVGEGT. V shed 5 bases, J shed 5 bases, and the junction held 5 bases outside the gene matches. The CDR3 consists of 13 residues. The CDR3 DNA follows: TGTGCCAGCAGTATTAGGGGGCTTGAGACCCAGTACTTC. It encodes CASSIRGLETQYF.

V gene TRBV11-3 combines with J gene TRBJ2-5; D possibly corresponds to TRBD2 (5 bases). With the DNA end fitting TRBJ2-7 better, the J assignment may be wrong. The germline gives CDR1 SGHNT, CDR2 YENEEA. This CDR3 spans 14 amino acids. In DNA, the CDR3 is TGTGCCAGCAGCTTAGTGGAGGTTCCCTACGAGCAGTACTTC. This translates into CASSLVEVPYEQYF.

This sequence joins TRBV3-1 and TRBJ2-4, with D possibly TRBD2 on 6 matching bases. Germline CDR1 LGHDT, CDR2 YNNKEL (reference sequence). V was trimmed by 7 bases and J by 1 base, leaving 11 bases between them. There are 14 residues in the CDR3. The CDR3 is CASMGEDAKNIQYF. CDR3 sequence (DNA): TGTGCCAGCATGGGGGAGGACGCCAAAAACATTCAGTACTTC.

CDR3 residues: CASTGYGNTQYF. In DNA, the CDR3 is TGTGCCAGCACCGGGTATGGAAATACGCAGTATTTT. The gene calls are TRBV6-1 and TRBJ2-3; no definite D call. CDR1 is MNHNS, CDR2 SASEGT, per germline. The germline V and J ends were trimmed by 7 bases and 7 bases, with 12 bases remaining between them. This CDR3 has 12 amino acids.

The V call is TRBV7-9, the J call TRBJ2-1; perhaps TRBD1 as D (6 bases). Germline V CDR1 and CDR2: SEHNR, FQNEAQ (reference sequence). The CDR3 totals 16 residues. The germline V and J ends were trimmed by 2 bases and 4 bases, with 15 bases remaining between them. This chain's CDR3 is CASSLRPDSSYNEQFF. CDR3 DNA sequence: TGTGCCAGCAGCTTAAGGCCGGACAGCTCTTACAATGAGCAGTTCTTC.

The V and J genes are TRBV20-1 and TRBJ1-1; no firm D call. In germline, CDR1 is DFQATT, CDR2 SNEGSKA (reference sequence). Trimming stripped 3 bases from V and 4 bases from J, with 15 bases between. The CDR3 runs 14 residues. The chain's CDR3 is CSASVWADTTEAFF. In nucleotides, the CDR3 is TGCAGTGCTAGCGTATGGGCCGACACCACTGAAGCTTTCTTT.

The chain has TRBV30 and TRBJ1-5; D gene ambiguous. Trimming removed 1 base from V and 1 base from J, with 5 bases in between. This CDR3 region has 13 residues. Per germline, CDR1 GTSNPN and CDR2 SVGIG (reference sequence). DNA of the CDR3: TGTGCCTGGAGTGAACAGAGCAATCAGCCCCAGCATTTT. Translation: CAWSEQSNQPQHF.

The genes are TRBV7-2 and TRBJ1-5; D is ambiguous. The CDR3 has 13 residues. Germline CDR1 is SGHTA and CDR2 is FQGNSA. The V gene lost 4 bases and the J gene lost 7 bases, with 11 bases spanning the gap. This CDR3 is CASSSQNGQPQHF. In DNA form, the CDR3 reads TGTGCCAGCAGCTCACAGAATGGGCAGCCCCAGCATTTT.